This paragraph covers one T cell receptor beta chain sequence. Its antigen is not known. This sample was included in a study of blood T cells in healthy people across ages. Study-wide findings and caveats: In older individuals, TCR beta diversity per million T cells was lower, falling roughly linearly with age.

Per the germline V gene, CDR1 is MGHRA and CDR2 is YSYEKL. The CDR3 totals 16 residues. V lost 1 base and J 10 bases, leaving 20 bases between the germline ends. Using a J-beta primer mix together with a sample-barcoded 5' primer, a second PCR was run for roughly 7 to 12 cycles. A template-switch adaptor containing 12 random nucleotides labeled each cDNA molecule. TCRdb redid the calling of the 5' RACE reads with MiXCR, one entry per CDR3 protein. The sample holds hundreds of thousands of distinct CDR3 sequences, under 30% seen once. This sample was shared with a second study, whose subject was T cells of mothers and their children. That source notes: It was related mother-child pairs that showed slightly higher overlap than unrelated pairs, without reaching significance.

The genes are TRBV4-1 and TRBJ1-5, with D possibly TRBD1 on 6 matching bases. The sequencing sample was made of blood. This TCR was sampled from a boy younger than 18 in good health. The DNA of the CDR3 is TGCGCCAGCAGCCAAGTCACCGCAGGGGCCCGAGGACCCCAGCATTTT. Amino acid sequence: CASSQVTAGARGPQHF.